The present T cell receptor beta chain was sequenced within a study of graft-versus-host responses after intestinal transplantation. Background on the study: Induction using anti-thymocyte globulin, followed by tacrolimus and steroids for approximately three years, was given to all recipients. Study-level findings and limits: Within the allografts of patients who had graft-donor T cell macrochimerism, graft-versus-host to host-versus-graft clonal ratios were high. Recipient-marrow GvH clones were detected, some having first appeared in ileum or blood.

CDR1 and CDR2 from the germline V gene are SGDLS and YYNGEE. Trimming cost V 3 bases and J 2 bases, with 12 bases left between them. The CDR3 extends over 16 amino acids. TCRdb keeps only in-frame clones here, not all; method: immunoSEQ multiplex PCR. The sample includes around 100,000 clones, around 92% of them seen just once. Of note for this clone: Its antigen remains unidentified.

This sample comprised unstimulated CD8+ T cells sorted from spleen or lymph node cells, obtained before transplant. The V call is TRBV9, the J call TRBJ2-6; D might be TRBD1 or TRBD2, each matching 5 bases. This clonotype originated in a human donor who was the organ donor for an intestinal transplant. CDR3 residues: CASSDGTDPGANVLTF. The CDR3 DNA reads as TGTGCCAGCAGCGATGGGACGGACCCTGGGGCCAACGTCCTGACTTTC.